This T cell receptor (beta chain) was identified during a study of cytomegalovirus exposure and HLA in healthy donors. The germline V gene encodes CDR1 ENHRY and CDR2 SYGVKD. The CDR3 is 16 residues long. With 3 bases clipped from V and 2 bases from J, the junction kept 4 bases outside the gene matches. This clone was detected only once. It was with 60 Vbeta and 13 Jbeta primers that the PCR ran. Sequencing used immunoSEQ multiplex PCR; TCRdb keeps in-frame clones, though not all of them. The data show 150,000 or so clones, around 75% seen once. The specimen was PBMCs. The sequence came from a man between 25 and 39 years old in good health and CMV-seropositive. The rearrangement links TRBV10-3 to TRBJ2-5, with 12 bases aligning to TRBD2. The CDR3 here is CAISELTSGGQETQYF. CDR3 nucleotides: TGTGCCATCAGTGAACTGACTAGCGGGGGACAAGAGACCCAGTACTTC.